This T cell receptor (beta chain) was documented in a study of sequential checkpoint blockade in melanoma. Study at large: Patients were randomized 1:1 to nivolumab-then-ipilimumab or ipilimumab-then-nivolumab first-line. Each arm's sequence ended with maintenance nivolumab.

The CDR3 sequence is 16 residues long. The V and J ends lost 8 bases and 5 bases, in that order; junction bases with no gene match: 14. Germline CDR1 and CDR2: SEHNR and FQNEAQ (reference sequence). Treatment of the sample: randomized to nivolumab then ipilimumab (arm A) or the reverse (arm B). DNA-damaging chemotherapy had not been given to any patient beforehand. Live CD3+CD8+ CD19− CD56− cells were sorted from PBMCs. The protocol was immunoSEQ multiplex PCR, while the TCRdb copy is restricted to in-frame clones and leaves out a portion. The sample records 17,000 or so clones, 70% to 80% being singletons.

Source: CD8+ T cells sorted from blood (inferred from file names), taken from a patient given nivolumab and ipilimumab in sequence. This TCR came from a human donor with melanoma. The chain links TRBV7-9 to TRBJ2-7; 11 bases agree with TRBD2. The CDR3 reads CASLGTSGLPRDEQYF. The CDR3, as DNA: TGTGCCAGCTTGGGGACTAGCGGTTTGCCGAGGGACGAGCAGTACTTC. Using reference TRBV7-9 and TRBJ2-7 for the parts outside the CDR3, the full variable domain is DTGVSQNPRHKITKRGQNVTFRCDPISEHNRLYWYRQTLGQGPEFLTYFQNEAQLEKSRLLSDRFSAERPKGSFSTLEIQRTEQGDSAMYLCASLGTSGLPRDEQYFGPGTRLTVT.